This T cell receptor (beta chain) was found in a study of technical replicates of blood from a handful of donors. The CDR3 contains 14 residues. Trimming cost V 1 base and J 4 bases, with 9 bases left between them. The germline V gene encodes CDR1 SGHAT and CDR2 FQNNGV. Sequencing used immunoSEQ multiplex PCR; TCRdb keeps in-frame clones, though not all of them. This repertoire shows about 75,000 clones, approximately 96% found once; its top ten account for around 0.28%. This TCR was recovered from a human donor in good health. The chain recombines TRBV11-2 with TRBJ2-3; D possibly corresponds to TRBD1 (6 bases). Material for sequencing was T cells isolated from PBMCs. The DNA of the CDR3 is TGTGCCAGCAGCTTAGCAGGGGCGGCAGATACGCAGTATTTT. Amino acids: CASSLAGAADTQYF.